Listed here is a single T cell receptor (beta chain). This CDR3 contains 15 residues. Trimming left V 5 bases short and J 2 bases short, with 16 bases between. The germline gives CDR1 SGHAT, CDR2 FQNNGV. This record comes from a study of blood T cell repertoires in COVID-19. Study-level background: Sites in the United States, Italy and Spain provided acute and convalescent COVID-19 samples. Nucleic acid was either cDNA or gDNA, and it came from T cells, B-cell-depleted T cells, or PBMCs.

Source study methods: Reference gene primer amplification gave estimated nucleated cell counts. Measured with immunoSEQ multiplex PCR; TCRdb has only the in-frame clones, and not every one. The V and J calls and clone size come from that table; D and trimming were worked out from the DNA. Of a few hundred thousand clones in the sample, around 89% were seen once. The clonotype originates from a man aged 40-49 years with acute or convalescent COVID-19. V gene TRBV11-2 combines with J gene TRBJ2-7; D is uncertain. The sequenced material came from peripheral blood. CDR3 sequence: CASSVGLWSTYEQYF. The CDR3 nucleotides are TGTGCCAGCAGCGTCGGTCTCTGGTCGACCTACGAGCAGTACTTC.